This T cell receptor (beta chain) was recorded in a study of T cells in Graves' hyperthyroidism and ophthalmopathy. Study-wide findings and caveats: From stable hyperthyroidism, ophthalmopathy was separated by a 13 V-J model.

The CDR3 regions of TCR beta were amplified from RNA transcripts. The HTBI set primed first-round TCR CDR3 RT-PCR. MiXCR was run by TCRdb on the multiplex PCR reads, yielding one entry per CDR3 protein. The sample records around 240,000 distinct CDR3 sequences, about 15% being singletons. Germline CDR1 and CDR2: LGHDT and YNNKEL (reference sequence). V was cut by 7 bases and J by 1 base, with 19 bases left in between. The CDR3 sequence is 16 residues long. This clonotype came up many times. Its antigen is not identified. Clinical symptoms, serum thyroxine, TRAb, thyroid ultrasound and orbital computed tomography informed diagnoses.

The V call is TRBV3-1, the J call TRBJ1-2; the D gene is possibly TRBD1 (6 bases). The receptor's source is a woman under 30 with Graves' ophthalmopathy. What was sequenced was blood. DNA of the CDR3: TGTGCCAGCAAGAACGGAGGGGACACATATAACTATGGCTACACCTTC. Encoded protein: CASKNGGDTYNYGYTF.